The rows below give T cell receptor beta chains drawn from one sample of a study of response to subunit inactivated influenza vaccine. TCRdb re-called the RT-PCR reads with MiXCR, one entry per CDR3 protein. This repertoire shows around 200,000 distinct CDR3 sequences, about an eighth found once; its top ten account for approximately 30%. The sequencing here drew on CD8+ T cells sorted from PBMCs, taken 5 to 6 days after vaccination. The receptors come from a man aged 50-59 years who received an inactivated influenza vaccine. Both conserved end residues are part of each CDR3. Fields, in order: J gene, D gene, V gene, clone size, CDR3 protein, CDR3 DNA. D genes are given only for firm matches. Some rows have no size entry. The others give once, few or many, or a class for an expanded clone.

j_call: TRBJ2-1; d_call: TRBD2; v_call: TRBV4-3; clone_size: -; cdr3_aa: CASSKEGETSRHNEQFF; cdr3_nt: TGCGCCAGCAGCAAAGAGGGAGAGACTAGCAGGCACAATGAGCAGTTCTTC
j_call: TRBJ1-1; d_call: -; v_call: TRBV3-1; clone_size: -; cdr3_aa: CASSQDSGTEAFF; cdr3_nt: TGTGCCAGCAGCCAAGATAGTGGCACTGAAGCTTTCTTT
j_call: TRBJ1-2; d_call: -; v_call: TRBV7-9; clone_size: many; cdr3_aa: CASSLGQDYGYTF; cdr3_nt: TGTGCCAGCAGCTTAGGGCAGGACTATGGCTACACCTTC
j_call: TRBJ2-5; d_call: -; v_call: TRBV11-2; clone_size: many; cdr3_aa: CASSLTGSETQYF; cdr3_nt: TGTGCCAGCAGCCTCACGGGGTCAGAGACCCAGTACTTC
j_call: TRBJ2-1; d_call: TRBD2; v_call: TRBV9; clone_size: few; cdr3_aa: CASSGGTSGINNEQFF; cdr3_nt: TGTGCCAGCAGCGGCGGGACTAGCGGGATTAACAATGAGCAGTTCTTC
j_call: TRBJ1-1; d_call: -; v_call: TRBV2; clone_size: few; cdr3_aa: CASSEWSVNTEAFF; cdr3_nt: TGTGCCAGCAGTGAATGGTCAGTGAACACTGAAGCTTTCTTT
j_call: TRBJ2-5; d_call: -; v_call: TRBV27; clone_size: few; cdr3_aa: CASSFLWGETQYF; cdr3_nt: TGTGCCAGCAGTTTTTTGTGGGGAGAGACCCAGTACTTC
j_call: TRBJ2-2; d_call: TRBD1; v_call: TRBV5-1; clone_size: many; cdr3_aa: CASRQDRVSAGELFF; cdr3_nt: TGCGCCAGCAGACAGGACAGGGTCTCGGCCGGGGAGCTGTTTTTT
j_call: TRBJ2-7; d_call: TRBD2; v_call: TRBV2; clone_size: -; cdr3_aa: CASSAGGFYEQYF; cdr3_nt: TGTGCCAGCTCAGCGGGAGGTTTCTACGAGCAGTACTTC
j_call: TRBJ2-4; d_call: -; v_call: TRBV12-3/TRBV12-4; clone_size: -; cdr3_aa: CASSPMDGVGDIQYF; cdr3_nt: TGTGCCAGCAGTCCCATGGACGGAGTTGGGGACATTCAGTACTTC
j_call: TRBJ2-1; d_call: -; v_call: TRBV3-1; clone_size: many; cdr3_aa: CASSQETVVKQFF; cdr3_nt: TGTGCCAGCAGCCAAGAAACGGTGGTGAAGCAGTTCTTC
j_call: TRBJ2-7; d_call: TRBD1; v_call: TRBV7-9; clone_size: -; cdr3_aa: CASSLPAGTGPVEQYF; cdr3_nt: TGTGCCAGCAGCTTACCAGCCGGGACAGGCCCTGTCGAGCAGTACTTC
j_call: TRBJ2-7; d_call: -; v_call: TRBV28; clone_size: -; cdr3_aa: CASSRAARQVFSGEQYF; cdr3_nt: TGTGCCAGCAGTAGGGCAGCGAGACAGGTCTTTTCGGGGGAGCAGTACTTC
j_call: TRBJ2-7; d_call: -; v_call: TRBV20-1; clone_size: -; cdr3_aa: CSARPTGREQYF; cdr3_nt: TGCAGTGCTAGACCTACAGGGCGAGAGCAGTACTTC
j_call: TRBJ1-5; d_call: -; v_call: TRBV12-3/TRBV12-4; clone_size: -; cdr3_aa: CASSQAGESNQPQHF; cdr3_nt: TGTGCCAGCAGCCAGGCAGGGGAAAGCAATCAGCCCCAGCATTTT
j_call: TRBJ2-5; d_call: TRBD1; v_call: TRBV28; clone_size: few; cdr3_aa: CASNHRGIHETQYF; cdr3_nt: TGTGCCAGCAACCACAGGGGAATACACGAGACCCAGTACTTC
j_call: TRBJ2-7; d_call: TRBD1; v_call: TRBV11-2; clone_size: few; cdr3_aa: CASSFGTVYEQYF; cdr3_nt: TGTGCCAGCAGCTTCGGGACAGTCTACGAGCAGTACTTC
j_call: TRBJ2-2; d_call: TRBD1; v_call: TRBV7-9; clone_size: few; cdr3_aa: CASSLPGTGVDTGELFF; cdr3_nt: TGTGCCAGCAGCTTACCTGGGACAGGTGTTGACACCGGGGAGCTGTTTTTT
j_call: TRBJ2-3; d_call: -; v_call: TRBV9; clone_size: few; cdr3_aa: CASQEVRQDKTPSDTQYF; cdr3_nt: TGTGCCAGCCAGGAGGTTCGCCAGGACAAAACCCCTTCAGATACGCAGTATTTT
j_call: TRBJ2-5; d_call: TRBD2; v_call: TRBV13; clone_size: -; cdr3_aa: CASTSLAGQETQYF; cdr3_nt: TGTGCCAGTACCTCCCTAGCGGGACAAGAGACCCAGTACTTC
j_call: TRBJ2-5; d_call: -; v_call: TRBV30; clone_size: few; cdr3_aa: CAWSVILQETQYF; cdr3_nt: TGTGCCTGGAGTGTTATCCTCCAAGAGACCCAGTACTTC
j_call: TRBJ1-6; d_call: TRBD1; v_call: TRBV7-2; clone_size: -; cdr3_aa: CASSLALGTANNSPLHF; cdr3_nt: TGTGCCAGCAGCTTAGCCCTGGGGACAGCTAATAATTCACCCCTCCACTTT
j_call: TRBJ1-1; d_call: -; v_call: TRBV20-1; clone_size: -; cdr3_aa: CSARAGVGGLTEAFF; cdr3_nt: TGCAGTGCTAGAGCAGGGGTTGGAGGTTTGACTGAAGCTTTCTTT
j_call: TRBJ2-7; d_call: -; v_call: TRBV30; clone_size: few; cdr3_aa: CASTGANFYEQYF; cdr3_nt: TGTGCCTCGACGGGGGCAAACTTTTACGAGCAGTACTTC
j_call: TRBJ2-7; d_call: TRBD2; v_call: TRBV20-1; clone_size: -; cdr3_aa: CSACPPGLAVYEQYF; cdr3_nt: TGCAGTGCTTGCCCTCCGGGACTAGCGGTGTACGAGCAGTACTTC
j_call: TRBJ2-7; d_call: -; v_call: TRBV6-2/TRBV6-3; clone_size: -; cdr3_aa: CASNRPQRYEQYF; cdr3_nt: TGTGCCAGCAATCGACCGCAGCGTTACGAGCAGTACTTC
j_call: TRBJ2-1; d_call: TRBD2; v_call: TRBV28; clone_size: -; cdr3_aa: CASSFRREGRYEQFF; cdr3_nt: TGTGCCAGCAGTTTTCGACGGGAGGGACGCTATGAGCAGTTCTTC
j_call: TRBJ2-3; d_call: -; v_call: TRBV7-9; clone_size: few; cdr3_aa: CASSGQGQTTDTQYF; cdr3_nt: TGTGCCAGCAGCGGGCAGGGCCAAACCACAGATACGCAGTATTTT
j_call: TRBJ2-7; d_call: -; v_call: TRBV6-2/TRBV6-3; clone_size: many; cdr3_aa: CASTGAYEQYF; cdr3_nt: TGTGCCAGCACCGGGGCCTACGAGCAGTACTTC
j_call: TRBJ2-5; d_call: -; v_call: TRBV28; clone_size: few; cdr3_aa: CASSPGGGETQYF; cdr3_nt: TGTGCCAGCAGTCCTGGAGGTGGGGAGACCCAGTACTTC